A single sample gave rise to the 13 T cell receptor beta chains below, sequenced in a study of cytomegalovirus exposure and HLA in healthy donors. PCR was performed using 60 Vbeta and 13 Jbeta primers. Profiling relied on immunoSEQ multiplex PCR, and the TCRdb table lists in-frame clones only, not all of them. Counted here are approximately 170,000 clones, roughly 79% occurring once; the ten biggest clones make up roughly 7%. The sequenced material came from PBMCs. These receptors were collected from a male donor in good health and CMV-seropositive.

A few counts support this clone. The rearrangement uses TRBV2 and TRBJ1-2; D is possibly TRBD1 (6 bases). The CDR3 loop spans 11 amino acids. Between the trimmed V and J ends, which lost 11 bases and 2 bases, there was a span of 9 bases. CDR1 SNHLY and CDR2 FYNNEI come from the germline V gene. DNA for the CDR3: TGTGCCCAACAGGGAAACTATGGCTACACCTTC. This encodes CAQQGNYGYTF.

The rearrangement links TRBV10-3 to TRBJ2-1, with a weak D call TRBD2 (6 bases). The CDR3 covers 13 residues. The V gene lost 3 bases and the J gene lost 7 bases, with 10 bases spanning the gap. From germline, CDR1 is ENHRY and CDR2 SYGVKD. The CDR3 loop reads CAISDETRNEQFF. As DNA, the CDR3 is TGTGCCATCAGTGACGAGACTAGAAATGAGCAGTTCTTC.

V is TRBV6-5 and J is TRBJ2-3, with a tentative D call TRBD1 (5 bases). The CDR3 sequence is 15 residues long. The ends were cut back, 5 bases at V and 0 bases at J, with 12 bases in the middle. The germline V gene encodes CDR1 MNHEY and CDR2 SVGAGI. The CDR3 DNA is TGTGCCAGCAGTGCTCCAGGGTTGAGCACAGATACGCAGTATTTT. Amino acid sequence: CASSAPGLSTDTQYF.

The rearrangement uses TRBV11-2 and TRBJ1-2; D unclear. The CDR3 is made up of 15 amino acids. CDR1 is SGHAT and CDR2 is FQNNGV in the germline V gene. The V and J ends lost 8 bases and 3 bases respectively, with 19 bases between them. The CDR3 loop is CASARQKQIHYGYTF. Written as DNA, the CDR3 is TGTGCCAGCGCCCGCCAAAAACAGATTCACTATGGCTACACCTTC.

This chain joins TRBV25-1 and TRBJ1-4; weak D call: TRBD1 (6 bases). The CDR3 totals 15 residues. Germline values: CDR1 MGHDK, CDR2 SYGVNS. The V end lost 3 bases, the J end lost 7 bases, and 15 bases lay between the germline ends. DNA of the CDR3: TGTGCCAGCAGTGACCCCAGGGGCCCGGGTGAAAAACTGTTTTTT. It is translated as CASSDPRGPGEKLFF.

The chain recombines TRBV6-6 with TRBJ2-7, with no clear D. Trimming stripped 6 bases from V and 0 bases from J, with 9 bases between. Germline V gene lookup returns CDR1 MNHNY and CDR2 SVGAGI (reference sequence). The CDR3 is 13 amino acids. The CDR3 sequence is CASSFGVSYEQYF. As DNA, the CDR3 is TGTGCCAGCAGCTTCGGTGTCTCCTACGAGCAGTACTTC.

The CDR3 region has the DNA TGTGCCAGCAGCGATAGGGGGGGGAATGAGCAGTTCTTC. This sequence encodes CASSDRGGNEQFF. The chain combines TRBV7-3 with TRBJ2-1, with D possibly TRBD2 on 7 matching bases. This CDR3 spans 13 amino acids. Trimming removed 5 bases from V and 7 bases from J, with 12 bases in between. Germline CDR1 reads SGHTA; CDR2 reads FQGTGA.

The V call is TRBV5-1, the J call TRBJ2-3, with a weak D call TRBD1 (5 bases). Germline V gives CDR1 SGHRS, CDR2 YFSETQ. Deletions cut 1 base from V and 0 bases from J, with 9 bases between. This CDR3 comprises 15 residues. CDR3 nucleotide sequence: TGCGCCAGCAGCTTGATGGGGCCGAGCACAGATACGCAGTATTTT. This sequence encodes CASSLMGPSTDTQYF. The complete variable domain, with remaining parts taken from reference TRBV5-1 and TRBJ2-3, reads KAGVTQTPRYLIKTRGQQVTLSCSPISGHRSVSWYQQTPGQGLQFLFEYFSETQRNKGNFPGRFSGRQFSNSRSEMNVSTLELGDSALYLCASSLMGPSTDTQYFGPGTRLTVL.

The CDR3 spells CSAQTAYEQYF. The DNA of the CDR3 is TGCAGTGCTCAGACAGCCTACGAGCAGTACTTC. The chain joins TRBV20-1 to TRBJ2-7; D may be TRBD1 (5 bases). With 5 bases removed from V and 2 bases from J, the gap between germline ends came to 7 bases. Germline CDR1 and CDR2: DFQATT and SNEGSKA (reference sequence). The CDR3 runs 11 residues.

The rearrangement joins TRBV5-1 to TRBJ2-2; perhaps TRBD2 as D (5 bases). This CDR3 contains 17 residues. Germline-derived CDR1 and CDR2 are SGHRS and YFSETQ. Trimming removed 3 bases at V and 4 bases at J, with 19 bases between. The CDR3 nucleotides are TGCGCCAGCAGCTCTGGGCCTATAGCGTATAGCACCGGGGAGCTGTTTTTT. It specifies CASSSGPIAYSTGELFF.

This chain uses TRBV5-1 with TRBJ1-1; TRBD1 agrees at 11 bases. V trimming: 4 bases; J trimming: 1 base; junction bases outside the gene matches: 3. This CDR3 is 15 amino acids long. Germline loops: CDR1 SGHRS, CDR2 YFSETQ. CDR3 region: CASSQDRGPNTEAFF. DNA of the CDR3: TGCGCCAGCAGCCAGGACAGGGGGCCGAACACTGAAGCTTTCTTT.

The V call is TRBV5-1, the J call TRBJ1-2, with TRBD1 matching 7 bases. From germline, CDR1 is SGHRS and CDR2 YFSETQ. This CDR3 has 14 residues. Germline trimming cut 1 base from V and 4 bases from J; bases unmatched to any gene: 4. The chain's CDR3 is CASSLRDSSYGYTF. The CDR3, as DNA: TGCGCCAGCAGCTTGAGGGACAGTTCCTATGGCTACACCTTC.

The chain joins TRBV5-8 to TRBJ2-5; 12 nucleotides align to TRBD1. The CDR3 is 15 amino acids. Germline trimming cut 5 bases from V and 3 bases from J; bases unmatched to any gene: 5. CDR1 and CDR2 (germline): SGHTS, YDEGEE. The CDR3 protein is CASSSGTGGKETQYF. CDR3 in DNA: TGTGCCAGCAGTTCCGGGACAGGGGGCAAAGAGACCCAGTACTTC.